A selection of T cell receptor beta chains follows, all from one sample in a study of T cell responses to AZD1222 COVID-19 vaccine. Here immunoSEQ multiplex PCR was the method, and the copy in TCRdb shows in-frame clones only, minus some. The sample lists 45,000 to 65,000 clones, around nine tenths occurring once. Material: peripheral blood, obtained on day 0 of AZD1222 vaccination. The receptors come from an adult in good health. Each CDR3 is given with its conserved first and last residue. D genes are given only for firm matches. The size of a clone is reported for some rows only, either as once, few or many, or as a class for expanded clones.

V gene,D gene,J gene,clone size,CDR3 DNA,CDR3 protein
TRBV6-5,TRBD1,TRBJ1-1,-,TGTGCCACCTCTGGGGACAGTACCCTTAACACTGAAGCTTTCTTT,CATSGDSTLNTEAFF
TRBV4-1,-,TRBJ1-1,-,TGCGCCAGCAGCCAAGTACGGGGGCTTGAAGCTTTCTTT,CASSQVRGLEAFF
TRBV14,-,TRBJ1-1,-,TGTGCCAGCAGCCCCGGCTCTGGAGCTTTCTTT,CASSPGSGAFF
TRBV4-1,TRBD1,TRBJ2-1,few,TGCGCCAGCAGCCAGGAGGACAGGGGTGGCAATGAGCAGTTCTTC,CASSQEDRGGNEQFF
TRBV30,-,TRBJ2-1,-,TGTGCCTGGAATCGTAATATGGACAGCGAGCAGTTCTTC,CAWNRNMDSEQFF
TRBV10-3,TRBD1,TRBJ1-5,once,TGTGCCATCAGTCAGGGGGGAGGGGATCAGCCCCAGCATTTT,CAISQGGGDQPQHF
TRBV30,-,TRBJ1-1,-,TGTGCCGGCAGGCCTCAGAACACTGAAGCTTTCTTT,CAGRPQNTEAFF
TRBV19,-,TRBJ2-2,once,TGTGCCAGTAGCGAGGCGACAGGAAACACCGGGGAGCTGTTTTTT,CASSEATGNTGELFF
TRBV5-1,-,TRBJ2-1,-,TGCGCCAGCAGCTTACGGGAGTCGGACAATGAGCAGTTCTTC,CASSLRESDNEQFF
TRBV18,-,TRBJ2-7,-,TGTGCCAGCTCACCTACAGCGCTCTACGAGCAGTACTTC,CASSPTALYEQYF
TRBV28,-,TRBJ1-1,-,TGTGCCAGCGGGCGGGGGGAGGACACTGAAGCTTTCTTT,CASGRGEDTEAFF
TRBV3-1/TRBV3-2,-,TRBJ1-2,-,TGTGCCAGCAGCCCCCAGGATCGGGGGGGGACTTCTGACTTC,CASSPQDRGGTSDF
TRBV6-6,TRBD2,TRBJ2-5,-,TGTGCCAGCAGTCCCGGGCGGGGACTAGCGGGGGAAGAGACCCAGTACTTC,CASSPGRGLAGEETQYF
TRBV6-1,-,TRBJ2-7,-,TGTGCCAGCAGTGATTCAGGGGGAGGTACCTACGAGCAGTACTTC,CASSDSGGGTYEQYF
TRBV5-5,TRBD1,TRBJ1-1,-,TGTGCCAGCACTATTTCCCCGGGGACAGGGGCATTAAACACTGAAGCTTTCTTT,CASTISPGTGALNTEAFF
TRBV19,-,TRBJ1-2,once,TGTGCCAGTAAGACCGCCACGGTGGCCTATGGCTACACCTTC,CASKTATVAYGYTF
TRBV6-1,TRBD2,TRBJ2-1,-,TGTGCCAGCAGTGAGGTACTAGCGGGAGTCGAGCAGTTCTTC,CASSEVLAGVEQFF
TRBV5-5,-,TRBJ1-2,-,TGTGCCAGCATGCAGTGGGTTGGCTATGGCTACACCTTC,CASMQWVGYGYTF
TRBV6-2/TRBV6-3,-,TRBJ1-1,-,TGTGCCAGCAGCCAGACAGCGAGGGGGAACACTGAAGCTTTCTTT,CASSQTARGNTEAFF
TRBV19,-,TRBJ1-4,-,TGTGCCAGTAGTATACAGGGCGGGAATGAAAAACTGTTTTTT,CASSIQGGNEKLFF
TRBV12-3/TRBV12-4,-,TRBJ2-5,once,TGTGCCAGCAGTTTCCAAGAGACCCAGTACTTC,CASSFQETQYF
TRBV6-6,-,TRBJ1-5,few,TGTGCCAGCAGTCCCCAGAGAGCGGACGGACCTAATCAGCCCCAGCATTTT,CASSPQRADGPNQPQHF
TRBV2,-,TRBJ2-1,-,TGTGCCAGCAGTGGAGGGAACAATGAGCAGTTCTTC,CASSGGNNEQFF
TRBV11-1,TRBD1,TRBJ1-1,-,TGTGCCAGCAGCACGAGACAGGGTGGCGCTTTCTTT,CASSTRQGGAFF
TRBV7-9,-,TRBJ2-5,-,TGTGCCAGCAGTTTTAGCCCCCTCCGGGACAACCAAGAGACCCAGTACTTC,CASSFSPLRDNQETQYF
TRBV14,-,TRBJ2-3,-,TGTGCCAGCAGCCACCACGGTAGGGGTCCCACAGATACGCAGTATTTT,CASSHHGRGPTDTQYF
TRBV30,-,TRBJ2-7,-,TGTGCCTGGAGTGAAGGGGGTACCTACGAGCAGTACTTC,CAWSEGGTYEQYF
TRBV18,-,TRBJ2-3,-,TGTGCCAGCTCACCTGGCGGGGGCCTGACAGATACGCAGTATTTT,CASSPGGGLTDTQYF
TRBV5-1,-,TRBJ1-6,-,TGCGCCAGCAGCTTAAACAGGGCCGGGCATAATTCACCCCTCCACTTT,CASSLNRAGHNSPLHF